The clone carrying this TCR beta chain was detected a few times. Its target is not known. This entry comes from a study of beta chain features in type 1 diabetes. Study background: Patients did not differ from healthy donors in age, gender or cell yield. General observations from the study: TCRB repertoires of naive, central memory and Treg cells appeared more similar among patients than among healthy donors. Any HLA effect on TCRB rearrangement was left unresolved by small sub-analyses.

The whole isolated RNA underwent reverse transcription, so sequencing captured expressed TCRB transcripts. Libraries were prepared by immunoSEQ multiplex PCR; TCRdb keeps only in-frame clonotypes and omits some of them. The table lists 350,000 or so clones, around 20% of them singletons. CD45RO/CCR7/CD25/CD127/CD95/CD27 staining was used to isolate CD4+ naive, central memory, regulatory and stem cell-like memory cells by sorting. The sequence came from a woman between 18 and 30 years old in good health. Sequenced input: naive CD4+ T cells from blood.

The CDR3 DNA is TGTGCCAGCACCTCCGGGGGTAGCTCCTACGAGCAGTACTTC. Encoded protein: CASTSGGSSYEQYF. The rearrangement uses TRBV7-2 and TRBJ2-7, with a tentative D call TRBD2 (6 bases). The V end was cut by 7 bases, the J end by 0 bases, with 13 bases between. The germline V gene has CDR1 SGHTA and CDR2 FQGNSA. This CDR3 is 14 amino acids long.